A single sample is the source of the 22 T cell receptor beta chains below, sequenced in a study of CD8+ T cells in alopecia areata. RNA was isolated and reverse transcribed to cDNA, the sequencing template. TCRdb's copy holds only in-frame clones and misses some; the assay was immunoSEQ multiplex PCR. This table holds about 130,000 clones, 45% to 65% found once. Sequences were derived from CD4+ T cells sorted from blood, sampled at week 0. The receptors derive from a human donor with alopecia areata.

The chain recombines TRBV2 with TRBJ2-5; D is undetermined. The CDR3 has 12 amino acids. The ends were cut back, 1 base at V and 5 bases at J, with 5 bases in the middle. Germline assignment: CDR1 SNHLY and CDR2 FYNNEI. The CDR3 coding sequence is TGTGCCAGCAGTGAAGTCGGTGAGACCCAGTACTTC. This sequence encodes CASSEVGETQYF.

This sequence joins TRBV7-9 and TRBJ2-7; D is possibly TRBD2 (5 bases). The CDR3 is 15 residues long. Germline values: CDR1 SEHNR, CDR2 FQNEAQ (reference sequence). Trimming took 3 bases from V and 3 from J, leaving 15 bases between them. As DNA, the CDR3 is TGTGCCAGCAGCTTCAGAGGGAGTCAAAGCTACGAGCAGTACTTC. This sequence encodes CASSFRGSQSYEQYF.

The chain recombines TRBV7-2 with TRBJ1-1; D ambiguous. The V end lost 2 bases, the J end lost 5 bases, and 12 bases lay between the germline ends. The CDR3 is 14 residues long. The germline CDR1 and CDR2 sequences are SGHTA and FQGNSA. For the CDR3, the DNA is TGTGCCAGCAGCTTAATGATGTTATCGACTGAAGCTTTCTTT. As protein: CASSLMMLSTEAFF.

The chain links TRBV9 to TRBJ2-3; 7 bases line up with TRBD2. Germline lookup yields CDR1 SGDLS and CDR2 YYNGEE. The CDR3 is 15 amino acids. With V trimmed by 4 bases and J by 5 bases, 10 bases remained unmatched. The CDR3 DNA reads as TGTGCCAGCAGCCCGGAGCTAGGGGAGGGAGATACGCAGTATTTT. Protein sequence: CASSPELGEGDTQYF.

The chain is built from TRBV7-6 and TRBJ2-5; TRBD1 matches 10 bases. The CDR3 runs to 15 residues. J gave up 3 bases and V 5 bases, and 6 bases lay outside the gene matches. CDR1 and CDR2 (germline): SGHVS, FNYEAQ. The CDR3 nucleotides are TGTGCCAGCAGCGCTCTCGGGACAGGGGAAGAGACCCAGTACTTC. It yields the protein CASSALGTGEETQYF.

The chain combines TRBV15 with TRBJ2-3, with D possibly matching TRBD2 (7 bases). The CDR3 runs 17 residues. Per germline, CDR1 LNHNV and CDR2 YYDKDF (reference sequence). The ends were cut back, 0 bases at V and 1 base at J, with 14 bases in the middle. CDR3 sequence reads: CATSRDKGGRGTDTQYF. CDR3 coding DNA: TGTGCCACCAGCAGAGATAAGGGGGGGCGCGGCACAGATACGCAGTATTTT.

The chain has TRBV7-8 and TRBJ2-3; maybe TRBD2 (7 bases). The CDR3 length is 15 residues. The germline V gene encodes CDR1 SGHVS and CDR2 FQNEAQ. Trimming took off 5 bases at V and 4 bases at J, with 16 bases between the two ends. CDR3 loop: CASSPRGPSSDTQYF. The CDR3 region has the DNA TGTGCCAGCAGCCCGCGGGGGCCCAGTTCAGATACGCAGTATTTT.

V gene TRBV27 combines with J gene TRBJ2-7, with no clear D. Trimming removed 1 base from V and 5 bases from J, with 12 bases in between. In germline, CDR1 is MNHEY, CDR2 SMNVEV (reference sequence). The CDR3 runs to 14 residues. CDR3 protein: CASSLYGPEDEQYF. The CDR3 coding sequence is TGTGCCAGCAGTTTATACGGACCAGAGGACGAGCAGTACTTC.

Turning to this clone: Distinct nucleotide sequences in the sample also encode this CDR3. The chain combines TRBV4-3 with TRBJ1-5; D call uncertain. Germline CDR1 is LGHNA and CDR2 is YSLEER. V lost 0 bases and J 6 bases, leaving 6 bases between the germline ends. The CDR3 is 13 residues long. This CDR3 is CASSQDRGQPQHF. CDR3 coding DNA: TGCGCCAGCAGCCAAGATCGTGGTCAGCCCCAGCATTTT.

The V gene is TRBV7-2, the J gene TRBJ1-2, with D tentatively TRBD1 (5 bases). Germline V gene data show CDR1 as SGHTA and CDR2 as FQGNSA. The V end was cut by 5 bases, the J end by 4 bases, with 17 bases between. The CDR3 runs 15 residues. CDR3 DNA sequence: TGTGCCAGCAGCCCCTCCGGGGGTGGGAGCTATGGCTACACCTTC. Translation gives CASSPSGGGSYGYTF.

As for this clone: The junction departs from germline at one end; a sequencing error may be responsible. The CDR3 region has the DNA TGTGCCAGCAGCGCCGACAGTCAGCCCATTTTC. Its protein product is CASSADSQPIF. The V gene is TRBV9, the J gene TRBJ1-2; D may be TRBD1 (5 bases). The germline V gene encodes CDR1 SGDLS and CDR2 YYNGEE. The CDR3 spans 11 residues.

The sample holds a few counts of this clone. CDR3 region: CASSLGAGLLNEQFF. The CDR3 DNA sequence: TGTGCCAGCAGCTTGGGAGCGGGTCTATTGAATGAGCAGTTCTTC. This chain joins TRBV5-5 and TRBJ2-1; possible D gene TRBD2, 6 bases. The V end lost 0 bases, the J end lost 7 bases, and 14 bases lay between the germline ends. This CDR3 comprises 15 residues. Germline V lookup: CDR1 SGHKS, CDR2 YYEKEE (reference sequence).

The chain uses TRBV7-9 and TRBJ1-2, with 10 bases fitting TRBD1. Germline V gives CDR1 SEHNR, CDR2 FQNEAQ (reference sequence). The CDR3 has 15 amino acids. Unmatched junction bases numbered 8, after V lost 5 bases and J lost 5 bases. The CDR3 loop is CASSQPGQGSYGYTF. CDR3 DNA: TGTGCCAGCAGCCAACCGGGACAGGGGTCGTATGGCTACACCTTC.

J is TRBJ2-2 and V is TRBV7-3; D call uncertain. Trimming took off 6 bases at V and 6 bases at J, with 17 bases between the two ends. Germline-derived CDR1 and CDR2 are SGHTA and FQGTGA. The CDR3 has 15 residues. CDR3 sequence reads: CASSQPGQIAGELFF. The DNA of the CDR3 is TGTGCCAGCAGTCAACCCGGGCAGATTGCCGGGGAGCTGTTTTTT.

The chain is built from TRBV7-9 and TRBJ1-1, with D unclear. Trimming took off 1 base at V and 0 bases at J, with 9 bases between the two ends. The CDR3 contains 15 residues. The germline CDR1 and CDR2 sequences are SEHNR and FQNEAQ (reference sequence). The CDR3 loop reads CASSLGGGLNTEAFF. The DNA of the CDR3 is TGTGCCAGCAGCTTAGGTGGAGGGCTGAACACTGAAGCTTTCTTT.

The table lists this clone with a few counts. V usage is TRBV19 and J usage is TRBJ1-1, with a tentative D call TRBD1 (5 bases). Trimming cost V 2 bases and J 5 bases, with 18 bases left between them. The CDR3 is 16 residues long. In germline, CDR1 is LNHDA, CDR2 SQIVND (reference sequence). The CDR3 coding sequence is TGTGCCAGTAGTATAAGTGATGCCGGTAGGGGTACTGAAGCTTTCTTT. Translation gives CASSISDAGRGTEAFF.

This chain links TRBV29-1 with TRBJ1-2; no clear D. V was trimmed by 5 bases and J by 5 bases, leaving 15 bases between them. The CDR3 contains 13 residues. Germline V lookup: CDR1 SQVTM, CDR2 ANQGSEA. CDR3 sequence reads: CSVPFVGNYGYTF. CDR3 DNA sequence: TGCAGCGTTCCTTTTGTGGGAAATTATGGCTACACCTTC.

The chain employs TRBV5-6 and TRBJ1-6, with TRBD1 as a possible D gene (6 bases). The length of the CDR3 is 15 residues. Germline values: CDR1 SGHDT, CDR2 YYEEEE. The V and J ends lost 4 bases and 9 bases respectively, with 17 bases between them. This chain's CDR3 is CASSRTQGLSSPLHF. In DNA, the CDR3 is TGTGCCAGCAGCCGTACACAGGGTTTAAGTTCACCCCTCCACTTT.

V usage is TRBV7-6 and J usage is TRBJ2-5; TRBD1 matches 8 bases. CDR3 length: 14 amino acids. Germline assignment: CDR1 SGHVS and CDR2 FNYEAQ. After removal of 2 bases from V and 4 bases from J, the junction contained 3 bases not matched to a gene. CDR3: CASSLLDRGETQYF. In DNA form, the CDR3 reads TGTGCCAGCAGCTTATTAGACAGGGGAGAGACCCAGTACTTC.

This chain joins TRBV28 and TRBJ1-2; no reliable D call. V lost 10 bases and J lost 0, with 9 bases in between. The germline gives CDR1 MDHEN, CDR2 SYDVKM. The length of the CDR3 is 12 residues. Here the CDR3 reads CAIRPTNYGYTF. The CDR3 DNA sequence: TGTGCCATTCGGCCAACTAACTATGGCTACACCTTC.

V gene TRBV28 combines with J gene TRBJ1-5, with D possibly being TRBD1 (5 bases). With 3 bases removed from V and 5 bases from J, the gap between germline ends came to 14 bases. This CDR3 comprises 15 residues. Germline V gene sequence: CDR1 MDHEN, CDR2 SYDVKM. CDR3 in amino acids: CASSLDQGAHQPQHF. The DNA of the CDR3 is TGTGCCAGCAGTTTGGACCAAGGGGCACATCAGCCCCAGCATTTT.

This clone was detected only a few times. The chain recombines TRBV4-3 with TRBJ1-5; unclear D gene. The CDR3 contains 13 residues. Trimming removed 0 bases at V and 4 bases at J, with 4 bases between. CDR1 LGHNA and CDR2 YSLEER come from the germline V gene. CDR3 sequence reads: CASSQDGNQPQHF. The CDR3 bases are TGCGCCAGCAGCCAAGATGGGAATCAGCCCCAGCATTTT.